This T cell receptor (beta chain) was profiled in a study of blood T cell repertoires in COVID-19 (TCRdb year 2020). Regarding the complete study: Samples from collaborators originated in the United States, Italy and Spain and spanned both the acute and convalescent phases of COVID-19. The material from the prospective study consisted of cDNA or gDNA derived from T cells, B-cell-depleted T cells, or PBMCs. Subjects who had been exposed to COVID-19, were actively infected with it, or had recovered from it provided the deeply sampled blood TCRbeta repertoires that made up the dataset. The repertoires were released in a freely available public database meant as a resource for research on the immune response to SARS-CoV-2. Samples were obtained from the ongoing ImmuneRACE study (first 160 participants) and from roughly 1,300 subjects provided by 6 global collaborators. Sample metadata almost always included a de-identified subject ID, COVID-19 status, age in years and sex. Where HLA class I and class II types were available, the types were taken from metadata supplied by the sample provider, not from assay-based typing.

The CDR3, cysteine through phenylalanine, is 17 amino acids long. The retained sequence is limited to the CDR3, 51 bases, with the frame set at the first base. V is cut back by 1 base and J by 0 bases, with 3 bases in the junction unmatched. CDR1 and CDR2, per the germline V gene (reference sequence), are WNHNN and SYGVQD. This clone was observed a handful of times. Its antigen specificity is not known. Base qualities are not provided; no much larger clone lies one nucleotide away. TCRbeta CDR3 regions were amplified from genomic DNA by means of the immunoSEQ Assay, a bias-controlled multiplex PCR. In the original analysis: The number of nucleated cells in each sample was estimated from the amplification of reference gene primers within the assay. To quantify the absolute abundance of each unique TCRbeta CDR3 rearrangement, sequence reads were collapsed and filtered. For each sample, productive Simpson clonality was calculated as the square root of Simpson's diversity index over productive rearrangements. TCRdb stores this immuneACCESS table with in-frame sequences only. Part of the clones is absent; in the studies checked, under half of the shortfall reflects unresolved V genes, and no reason is known for the rest. The DNA gave D and trimming, while V, J and clone size come from that table. Across this sample there are about 270,000 clones, with 84% seen only once. The ten most abundant clones make up approximately 9% of the sample.

General study outcomes and caveats: The amount of clinical and demographic metadata varied by source and participant and was provided uncurated.

The collaborating institutions used their own protocols to collect whole blood in K2EDTA tubes. For TCRbeta analysis, collaborators shipped samples as frozen whole blood, isolated PBMCs, or DNA extracted from either of those sample types. The sample comprised peripheral blood. The receptor was derived from a human donor in a cohort sampled during active COVID-19. The sequence links TRBV10-1 to TRBJ2-1, with 10 bases in between that match TRBD2. In nucleotide form, the sequence is TGCGCCAGCAGTGAGTTTCCTAGCGGGAGCTCCTACAATGAGCAGTTCTTC. It codes for CASSEFPSGSSYNEQFF.